The source of this TCR beta chain is a study of blood T cell repertoires in COVID-19. For the study at large: The United States, Italy and Spain provided the acute and convalescent COVID-19 samples. PBMCs, B-cell-depleted T cells, or T cells were the source of the cDNA or gDNA that made up the material.

The germline V and J ends were trimmed by 3 bases and 7 bases, with 15 bases remaining between them. The CDR3 sequence is 14 residues long. Germline assignment: CDR1 LNHDA and CDR2 SQIVND (reference sequence). In the original processing: Amplification with reference gene primers provided the estimates of nucleated cell counts. Repertoires were generated with immunoSEQ multiplex PCR, while TCRdb's copy carries only in-frame clones and drops some. The V and J calls and clone size are taken from that table; D and trimming were inferred from the DNA. The sample records some 36,000 clones, more than 85% being singletons. This clone was seen once.

This TCR was sampled from a man aged 55 to 70 with active or convalescent COVID-19. The chain has TRBV19 and TRBJ1-1; D is perhaps TRBD1 (5 bases). The specimen was peripheral blood. The CDR3 loop reads CASSITPGQVEAFF. In DNA form, the CDR3 reads TGTGCCAGTAGTATCACCCCAGGGCAGGTTGAAGCTTTCTTT.